The present T cell receptor beta chain was sequenced within a study of Graves' ophthalmopathy and Graves' hyperthyroidism. Transcripts of RNA were the source for amplifying TCR beta CDR3 regions. Amplification began with first-round RT-PCR using HTBI primers, then second-round multiplex PCR was performed. From the multiplex PCR reads, TCRdb called clonotypes with MiXCR, one entry per CDR3 protein. The sample holds roughly 400,000 distinct CDR3 sequences, roughly 18% seen once. This clonotype was detected many times. The CDR3 spans 11 residues. Trimming removed 3 bases at V and 7 bases at J, with 6 bases between. Per germline, CDR1 MNHEY and CDR2 SVGEGT.

The sample comprised peripheral blood. The TCR originated in a woman aged 18 to 35 with Graves' ophthalmopathy. This rearrangement joins TRBV6-2 or TRBV6-3 to TRBJ1-1; D gene uncertain. In DNA form, the CDR3 reads TGTGCCAGCAGTTATACTGATGAAGCTTTCTTT. Its protein product is CASSYTDEAFF.